One T cell receptor beta chain is described in this entry. Its antigen remains unidentified. This table comes from immunoSEQ multiplex PCR, and its TCRdb copy is limited to in-frame clones, with some not included. The sample includes over 130,000 clones, 94% of them seen just once. The data stem from a study of T cell responses to AZD1222 COVID-19 vaccine. The study's findings and limits: It should be noted that donors were predominantly white British and more often female, and clonal diversity was possibly underestimated. All repertoire sampling was performed exclusively after the peak T cell response.

Looked up from germline, CDR1 is SGDLS and CDR2 is YYNGEE. This CDR3 is 16 amino acids long. After removal of 1 base from V and 3 bases from J, the junction contained 4 bases not matched to a gene. The sequencing used peripheral blood, collected on day 0 of AZD1222 vaccination. The TCR was taken from an adult in good health. This chain joins TRBV9 and TRBJ2-5, with 12 bases aligning to TRBD2. CDR3 in amino acids: CASSVSASGGEETQYF. The DNA of the CDR3 is TGTGCCAGCAGCGTATCAGCTAGCGGGGGGGAAGAGACCCAGTACTTC. Variable domain in full (rest from reference TRBV9 and TRBJ2-5): DSGVTQTPKHLITATGQRVTLRCSPRSGDLSVYWYQQSLDQGLQFLIQYYNGEERAKGNILERFSAQQFPDLHSELNLSSLELGDSALYFCASSVSASGGEETQYFGPGTRLLVL.